A selection of T cell receptor beta chains follows, all from one sample in a study of vaccination and CD4 T cells after COVID-19. TCRdb re-derived calls from the PCR reads in MiXCR, one entry per CDR3 protein. The table has about 21,000 distinct CDR3 sequences, 62% seen once. No cognate antigen is known for these TCRs. Source: CD4+ T cells from blood, cultured in vitro, taken before SARS-CoV-2 vaccination. Receptors were obtained from a human donor who received a COVID-19 vaccine. Both conserved end residues are part of each CDR3. Fields, in order: D gene, V gene, J gene, clone size, CDR3 protein, CDR3 DNA. A D gene is named only where the DNA matches it firmly. Part of the rows lack a size; the others show once, few, many or a class for expanded clones.

>.|TRBV7-2|TRBJ2-1|.
CASSLARGNNEQFF
TGTGCCAGCAGCTTAGCACGGGGGAACAATGAGCAGTTCTTC
>TRBD2|TRBV7-2|TRBJ2-5|few
CASSSGLAGPRAQYF
TGTGCCAGCAGCTCGGGACTAGCGGGGCCCAGGGCCCAGTACTTC
>.|TRBV20-1|TRBJ2-7|.
CSARKPTGTQTYEQYF
TGCAGTGCTAGAAAACCAACCGGGACCCAAACCTACGAGCAGTACTTC
>.|TRBV30|TRBJ2-5|large
CAWREGALRGAGETQYF
TGTGCCTGGAGGGAGGGAGCCCTTCGGGGGGCAGGGGAGACCCAGTACTTC
>.|TRBV7-2|TRBJ1-5|.
CASSLDPGQPQHF
TGTGCCAGCAGCTTAGATCCGGGTCAGCCCCAGCATTTT
>.|TRBV30|TRBJ1-5|.
CAWSVLRAGNQPQHF
TGTGCCTGGAGTGTACTGAGGGCGGGGAATCAGCCCCAGCATTTT
>TRBD2|TRBV7-9|TRBJ2-3|few
CASSLISTSGSTDTQYF
TGTGCCAGCAGCTTGATTTCGACTAGCGGTAGCACAGATACGCAGTATTTT
>.|TRBV6-5|TRBJ2-1|once
CASSYSTTGRDYNEQFF
TGTGCCAGCAGTTACTCCACGACCGGGAGAGACTACAATGAGCAGTTCTTC
>.|TRBV6-1|TRBJ1-1|.
CASSEARGKAFF
TGTGCCAGCAGTGAAGCGCGGGGGAAAGCTTTCTTT
>.|TRBV24-1|TRBJ2-3|.
CATSEADRPSTDTQYF
TGTGCCACCAGCGAGGCGGACCGACCCTCCACAGATACGCAGTATTTT
>.|TRBV19|TRBJ1-4|.
CASKGGFEKLFF
TGTGCCAGTAAGGGAGGGTTTGAAAAACTGTTTTTT
>.|TRBV7-6|TRBJ1-5|few
CASSEAGEDQPQHF
TGTGCCAGCAGCGAAGCAGGGGAGGATCAGCCCCAGCATTTT
>TRBD1|TRBV10-3|TRBJ1-1|.
CAISAIQGAFAAFF
TGTGCCATCAGTGCGATACAGGGGGCCTTTGCAGCTTTCTTT
>.|TRBV7-9|TRBJ2-7|.
CASSLAWRQSSYEQYF
TGTGCCAGCAGCTTAGCGTGGCGTCAGAGCTCCTACGAGCAGTACTTC
>TRBD1|TRBV30|TRBJ2-7|.
CASHPSTGGYEQYF
TGTGCCTCTCACCCCTCGACAGGGGGGTACGAGCAGTACTTC
>.|TRBV20-1|TRBJ2-3|.
CSARHETSTDTQYF
TGCAGTGCTAGGCACGAGACTAGCACAGATACGCAGTATTTT
>.|TRBV20-1|TRBJ2-7|few
CSAIPMGASYEQYF
TGCAGTGCCATTCCGATGGGTGCCTCCTACGAGCAGTACTTC
>.|TRBV7-9|TRBJ2-1|.
CASSSRRVRTNVVDEQFF
TGTGCCAGCAGCTCCCGTCGGGTCCGGACTAACGTTGTGGATGAGCAGTTCTTC
>.|TRBV10-3|TRBJ1-2|.
CAISESGDYYGYTF
TGTGCCATCAGTGAGTCCGGGGATTACTATGGCTACACCTTC
>TRBD2|TRBV7-2|TRBJ2-7|.
CASSPLLAGGPREQYF
TGTGCCAGCAGCCCGTTACTAGCGGGGGGGCCCAGGGAGCAGTACTTC
>TRBD1|TRBV20-1|TRBJ2-7|.
CSANDPDRGSHEQYF
TGCAGTGCTAACGACCCCGACAGGGGGTCGCACGAGCAGTACTTC
>.|TRBV27|TRBJ2-2|.
CASSLSLRRGPDTGELFF
TGTGCCAGCAGTTTATCCCTCCGCAGGGGACCCGACACCGGGGAGCTGTTTTTT
>TRBD1|TRBV19|TRBJ2-5|few
CASSQGQGGQETQYF
TGTGCCAGTAGCCAAGGACAGGGGGGGCAAGAGACCCAGTACTTC
>.|TRBV19|TRBJ1-2|few
CASSPGTNYGYTF
TGTGCCAGTAGTCCCGGGACAAATTATGGCTACACCTTC
>.|TRBV12-5|TRBJ1-2|.
CASGSTEYYGYTF
TGTGCTAGTGGTTCCACGGAGTACTATGGCTACACCTTC
>.|TRBV21-1|TRBJ2-7|.
CASGKRASGGSKLSYEQYF
TGTGCCAGCGGAAAGAGGGCTAGCGGGGGGTCCAAACTATCCTACGAGCAGTACTTC
>.|TRBV25-1|TRBJ2-5|.
CASSAPVPLGTQYF
TGTGCCAGCAGTGCCCCCGTTCCCTTAGGGACCCAGTACTTC
>.|TRBV7-3|TRBJ2-5|.
CASSFRGETQYF
TGTGCCAGCAGCTTCAGAGGAGAGACCCAGTACTTC
>.|TRBV30|TRBJ1-1|few
CAWVTGGGGGTEAFF
TGTGCCTGGGTAACCGGTGGAGGGGGTGGTACTGAAGCTTTCTTT
>.|TRBV30|TRBJ1-5|few
CAWSVSGQPGQPQHF
TGTGCCTGGAGTGTAAGTGGCCAACCCGGACAGCCCCAGCATTTT
>TRBD1|TRBV5-1|TRBJ1-1|once
CASSLGTGRHTEAFF
TGCGCCAGCAGCTTAGGGACAGGGAGGCACACTGAAGCTTTCTTT
>.|TRBV12-3/TRBV12-4|TRBJ2-7|.
CASSFGRKSSYEQYF
TGTGCCAGCAGTTTTGGCCGGAAGAGCTCCTACGAGCAGTACTTC
>.|TRBV5-1|TRBJ2-3|.
CASRRGSTDTQYF
TGCGCCAGCAGACGGGGAAGCACAGATACGCAGTATTTT
>.|TRBV19|TRBJ2-2|.
CASSKVGSSTNTGELFF
TGTGCCAGTAGTAAGGTCGGCAGCTCTACGAACACCGGGGAGCTGTTTTTT
>.|TRBV27|TRBJ1-1|.
CASKDRLNTEAFF
TGTGCCAGCAAGGACAGACTGAACACTGAAGCTTTCTTT
>TRBD1|TRBV5-5|TRBJ2-1|.
CASSLGPGGTNEQFF
TGTGCCAGCAGCTTGGGCCCAGGGGGCACCAATGAGCAGTTCTTC
>.|TRBV24-1|TRBJ2-5|.
CATSAPYDGRRETQYF
TGTGCCACCAGTGCCCCTTATGATGGGCGCCGGGAGACCCAGTACTTC
>.|TRBV24-1|TRBJ2-5|.
CATSDLELETQYF
TGTGCCACCAGTGATTTGGAACTGGAGACCCAGTACTTC
>.|TRBV20-1|TRBJ2-7|.
CSAAEGTTLYEQYF
TGCAGTGCAGCAGAGGGGACAACCCTATACGAGCAGTACTTC
>TRBD2|TRBV20-1|TRBJ2-3|.
CSTQQAGGTDTQYF
TGCAGTACACAACAAGCGGGGGGCACAGATACGCAGTATTTT
>.|TRBV20-1|TRBJ1-5|.
CSAPGTASNQPQHF
TGCAGTGCTCCTGGCACTGCTAGCAATCAGCCCCAGCATTTT